Listed below are T cell receptor beta chains from one sample, sequenced in a study of T cell responses to AZD1222 COVID-19 vaccine. Generated by immunoSEQ multiplex PCR, the TCRdb table keeps only in-frame clones and is missing some. The profile shows 77,000 or so clones, around 88% of them singletons. This specimen was peripheral blood, taken on day 0 of AZD1222 vaccination. These receptors came from an adult in good health. CDR3s leave out the opening cysteine and the closing phenylalanine or tryptophan.

v_call cdr3_aa
TRBV5-5 ASSPAEGQALGYT
TRBV27 ASSLRSQGGPQETQY
TRBV6-4 ASSDGTPNSPLH
TRBV28 ASSDLLGQY
TRBV6-2/TRBV6-3 ASSSGRLGDHTQY
TRBV6-5 ASKAGNEQF
TRBV9 ASSETGGNTIY
TRBV18 ASSPNRGDYEQY
TRBV12-3/TRBV12-4 ASSPGTGYGYT
TRBV27 ASSFAYTGFQETQY
TRBV28 ASSYTKGVYNEQF
TRBV10-3 AISGEGGDTGELF
TRBV6-5 ASNPTSGAYNEQF
TRBV5-6 ASSFGGADNYGYT
TRBV27 ASSPSRGRASNEQF
TRBV9 ASSGRDHPGEQY
TRBV5-4 ASSLSWTLGDTQY
TRBV7-3 ASSLVGNTEAF
TRBV7-6 ASSLRQNTEAF
TRBV7-3 ASIRTYSGNTIY
TRBV19 ASSEGTVPVTLH
TRBV3-1/TRBV3-2 ASSQDLAYEQY
TRBV15 ATSSYGDSKGNTEAF
TRBV30 AWRRGLAESGKNIQY
TRBV5-1 ASSLRDSEQF
TRBV20-1 SASLTSGNPSSQY
TRBV4-1 ASSQVSAVHQPQH
TRBV13 ASSFPGAEAF
TRBV7-9 AGGGPLQETQY
TRBV19 ASSISPGDTEAF
TRBV19 ASSMRGSGIGSEQY
TRBV28 ASTLAGGINQPQH
TRBV13 ASSLGLRASGAKNIQY
TRBV5-1 ASSLVQMNTEAF
TRBV4-2 ASSHLKGPATNEKLF
TRBV7-9 ASIPRDRGHEQY
TRBV5-4 ASSIRLAGVGTDTQY
TRBV5-5 ASSPGTGSYEQY
TRBV6-5 ASRPTTGWTYGYT
TRBV28 ASRPDRVATNEKLF
TRBV5-5 ASSFDPNGNQPQH
TRBV3-1/TRBV3-2 ASSHRSGELF
TRBV28 ASSPSPTEAF
TRBV28 ASNWPRSKGNSNQPQH
TRBV9 ASSVAPDSYEQY
TRBV29-1 SVEPDRTETQY
TRBV6-2/TRBV6-3 ASSNQETQY
TRBV29-1 SVENGNSGNTIY
TRBV5-1 ASSFDGPRDSYRDYGYT
TRBV24-1 ATSDSWGAGYNEQF
TRBV7-2 ASSLASGGLPGNTIY